Given below is one T cell receptor (beta chain) in context. This CDR3 region has 13 residues. CDR1 MNHEY and CDR2 SVGEGT come from the germline V gene. The V and J ends lost 6 bases and 1 base respectively, with 9 bases between them. The data are from a study of blood T cell repertoires in COVID-19. The table came from immunoSEQ multiplex PCR; TCRdb's copy has only in-frame clones and leaves some out. The table shows about 110,000 clones, with under 85% occurring only once. This chain uses TRBV6-2 or TRBV6-3 with TRBJ1-2; D is unresolved. Sequencing was performed on peripheral blood. The clonotype was recovered from a woman aged 65 to 85 with acute or convalescent COVID-19. The CDR3 DNA sequence: TGTGCCAGCAGCATTCCGGGTAACTATGGCTACACCTTC. It yields the protein CASSIPGNYGYTF.